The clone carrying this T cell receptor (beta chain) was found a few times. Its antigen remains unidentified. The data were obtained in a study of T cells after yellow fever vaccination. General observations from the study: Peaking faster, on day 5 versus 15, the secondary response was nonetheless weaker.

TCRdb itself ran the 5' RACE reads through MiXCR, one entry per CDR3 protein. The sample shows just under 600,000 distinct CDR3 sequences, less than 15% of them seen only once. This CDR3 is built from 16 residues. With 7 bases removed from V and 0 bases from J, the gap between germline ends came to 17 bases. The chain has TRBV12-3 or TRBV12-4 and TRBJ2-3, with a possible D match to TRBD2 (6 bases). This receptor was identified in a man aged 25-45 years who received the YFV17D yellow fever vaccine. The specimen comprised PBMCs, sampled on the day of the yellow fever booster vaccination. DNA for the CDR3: TGTGCCAGCATCTCCCGGAGGGCGGAAAGCACAGATACGCAGTATTTT. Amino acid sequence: CASISRRAESTDTQYF.